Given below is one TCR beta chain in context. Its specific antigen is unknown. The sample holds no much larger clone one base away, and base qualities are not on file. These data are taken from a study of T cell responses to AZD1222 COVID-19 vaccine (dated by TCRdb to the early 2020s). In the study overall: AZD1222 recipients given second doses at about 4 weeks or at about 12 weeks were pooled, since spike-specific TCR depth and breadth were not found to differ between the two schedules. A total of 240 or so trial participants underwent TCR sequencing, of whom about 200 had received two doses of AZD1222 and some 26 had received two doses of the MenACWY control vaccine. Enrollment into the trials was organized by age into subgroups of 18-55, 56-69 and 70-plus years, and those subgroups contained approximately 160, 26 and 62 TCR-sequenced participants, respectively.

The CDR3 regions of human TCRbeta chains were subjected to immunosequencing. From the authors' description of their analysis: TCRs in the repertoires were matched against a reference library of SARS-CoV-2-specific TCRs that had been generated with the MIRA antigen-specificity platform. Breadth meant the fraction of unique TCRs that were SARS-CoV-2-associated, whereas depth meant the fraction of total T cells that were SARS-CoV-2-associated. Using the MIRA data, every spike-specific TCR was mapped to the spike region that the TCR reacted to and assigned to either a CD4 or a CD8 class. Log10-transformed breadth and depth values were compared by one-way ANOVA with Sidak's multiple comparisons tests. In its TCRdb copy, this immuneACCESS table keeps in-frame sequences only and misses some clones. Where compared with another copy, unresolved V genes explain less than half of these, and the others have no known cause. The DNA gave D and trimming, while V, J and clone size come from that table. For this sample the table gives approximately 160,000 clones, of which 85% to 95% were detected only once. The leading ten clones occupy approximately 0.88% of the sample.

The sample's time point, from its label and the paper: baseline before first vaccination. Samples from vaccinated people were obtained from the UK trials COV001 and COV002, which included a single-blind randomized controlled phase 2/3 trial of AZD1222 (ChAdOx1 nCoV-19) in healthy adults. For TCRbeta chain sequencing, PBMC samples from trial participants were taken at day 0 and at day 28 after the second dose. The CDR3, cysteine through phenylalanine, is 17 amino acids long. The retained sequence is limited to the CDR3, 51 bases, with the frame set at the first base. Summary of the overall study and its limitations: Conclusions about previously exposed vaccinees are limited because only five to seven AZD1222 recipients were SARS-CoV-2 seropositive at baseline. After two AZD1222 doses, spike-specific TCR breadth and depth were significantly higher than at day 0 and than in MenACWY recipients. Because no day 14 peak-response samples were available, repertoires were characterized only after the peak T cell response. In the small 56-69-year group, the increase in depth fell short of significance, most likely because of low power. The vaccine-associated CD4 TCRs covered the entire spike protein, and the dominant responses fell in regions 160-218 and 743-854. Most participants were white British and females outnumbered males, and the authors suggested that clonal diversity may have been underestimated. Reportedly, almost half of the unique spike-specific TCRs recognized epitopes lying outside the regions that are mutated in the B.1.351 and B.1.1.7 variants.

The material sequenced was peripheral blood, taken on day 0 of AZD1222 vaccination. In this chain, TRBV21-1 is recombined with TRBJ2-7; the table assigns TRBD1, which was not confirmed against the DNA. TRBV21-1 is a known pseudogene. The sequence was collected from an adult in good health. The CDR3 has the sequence CASSMGQGGLKPDEQYF. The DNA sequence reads TGTGCCAGCAGCATGGGACAGGGGGGGCTTAAACCGGACGAGCAGTACTTC.